The present TCR beta chain was sequenced within a study of type 1 and type 2 diabetes patients. Whole-study findings and limits: Type 1 diabetes repertoires were significantly less diverse than type 2 diabetes ones.

The PCR template was genomic DNA. Amplification of the beta chain CDR3 used 30 forward and 13 reverse multiplex primers. TCRdb reanalysed the multiplex PCR reads using MiXCR and keeps one entry per CDR3 protein. This repertoire shows fewer than 350,000 distinct CDR3 sequences, around 47% found once; its top ten account for about an eighth. A few counts support this clonotype. Its antigen is undetermined. The trim removed 8 bases at V and 7 bases at J, leaving 25 bases unmatched. The germline gives CDR1 MGHDK, CDR2 SYGVNS. The CDR3 consists of 19 residues. Sequenced material: peripheral blood mononuclear cells (PBMCs). The chain couples TRBV25-1 to TRBJ2-7; 11 bases are shared with TRBD2. This receptor was identified in a man between 18 and 29 years old with type 2 diabetes. The CDR3 coding sequence is TGTGCCAGCTCCGCCCGCCGGGGGCTAGCGGGAGGAAGTTTCAGGGAGCAGTACTTC. This sequence encodes CASSARRGLAGGSFREQYF.